Listed below are T cell receptor beta chains from one sample, sequenced in a study of shared clonotypes between healthy human individuals. Assay: immunoSEQ multiplex PCR; the TCRdb copy retains only in-frame clones and omits some. The sample gives hundreds of thousands of clones, around 78% of which show up once; 10% to 15% is in the top ten. Sequencing was performed on PBMCs. These TCRs come from a woman aged 40 to 55 in good health. Some clones in this sample may be carry-over from other donors' samples. Each CDR3 is given with its conserved first and last residue. D genes are given only for firm matches. Size tells how often a clone was seen (once, few, many) or the class of an expanded clone, and some rows leave it out.

v_gene,j_gene,abundance,d_gene,CDR3nt,CDR3aa
TRBV15,TRBJ2-5,NA,NA,TGTGCCACCAGCAGTTGGCAGGGACAAGAGACCCAGTACTTC,CATSSWQGQETQYF
TRBV7-6,TRBJ1-1,NA,NA,TGTGCCAGCAGCTTAGGCAGGGCTACTGAAGCTTTCTTT,CASSLGRATEAFF
TRBV5-4,TRBJ2-1,NA,TRBD2,TGTGCCAGCAGCTTGGGGGGACTAGCGGGAGACTACAATGAGCAGTTCTTC,CASSLGGLAGDYNEQFF
TRBV20-1,TRBJ2-5,NA,NA,TGCAGTGCCCCCTTTGGGACCCAGTACTTC,CSAPFGTQYF
TRBV30,TRBJ2-7,NA,NA,TGTGCCTGGAGTGTTTACCTGACTAGTTCCAACGAGCAGTACTTC,CAWSVYLTSSNEQYF
TRBV4-2,TRBJ2-7,NA,NA,TGTGCCAGCAGCCAGAACCGGGACGACCGCTACGAGCAGTACTTC,CASSQNRDDRYEQYF
TRBV27,TRBJ2-1,NA,NA,TGTGCCAGCAGCCTAGACCGGAGCTCCTGGAATGAGCAGTTCTTC,CASSLDRSSWNEQFF
TRBV27,TRBJ2-4,NA,NA,TGTGCCAGCAGTCCAGGGGTCGGAAACATTCAGTACTTC,CASSPGVGNIQYF
TRBV5-1,TRBJ2-5,NA,TRBD1,TGCGCCAGCAGCTTACCGGGACAGGGGAAAGAGACCCAGTACTTC,CASSLPGQGKETQYF
TRBV5-4,TRBJ2-7,NA,NA,TGTGCCAGCAGCTTGAGCCAAGCGCACGAGCAGTACTTC,CASSLSQAHEQYF
TRBV6-5,TRBJ1-5,NA,TRBD1,TGTGCCAGCAGGGAGACAGGGTTGGGCAATCAGCCCCAGCATTTT,CASRETGLGNQPQHF
TRBV28,TRBJ2-2,NA,NA,TGTGCCAGCACCCTACAGATAACCACCGGGGAGCTGTTTTTT,CASTLQITTGELFF
TRBV27,TRBJ2-5,NA,NA,TGTGCCAGCAGTCTCACCCGGGCGGAGACCCAGTACTTC,CASSLTRAETQYF
TRBV18,TRBJ2-7,NA,NA,TGTGCCAGCTCACCTGCCGAACTAGATACTAGGCAGTACTTC,CASSPAELDTRQYF
TRBV6-1,TRBJ2-7,once,NA,TGTGCCAGCAGTGGGAGGTTCTATACAGTTAGGCGCCCTAACGAGCAGTACTTC,CASSGRFYTVRRPNEQYF
TRBV7-3,TRBJ2-5,NA,NA,TGTGCCAGCAGCTTAACGGGGCTGGAGACCCAGTACTTC,CASSLTGLETQYF
TRBV7-9,TRBJ2-5,NA,NA,TGTGCCAGCAGCTTAGAGGCGGGCGGGACCCAGTACTTC,CASSLEAGGTQYF
TRBV19,TRBJ2-2,once,NA,TGTGCCTCCGGGGCGGTTCGTTACACCGGGGAGCTGTTTTTT,CASGAVRYTGELFF
TRBV11-2,TRBJ2-7,NA,NA,TGTGCCAGCAGCTTACTGGTGACAGTTACCTACGAGCAGTACTTC,CASSLLVTVTYEQYF
TRBV5-8,TRBJ1-3,NA,NA,TGTGCCAGCAGCTTAGACCGGAGCCGTTCAAACACCATATATTTT,CASSLDRSRSNTIYF
TRBV10-3,TRBJ1-1,NA,TRBD1,TGTGCCATTAGTGAGGGACAGGCGGGCACTGAAGCTTTCTTT,CAISEGQAGTEAFF
TRBV4-1,TRBJ1-2,once,TRBD1,TGCGCCAGCAGTCGGAGACAGGGATATGGCTACACCTTC,CASSRRQGYGYTF
TRBV18,TRBJ2-3,NA,NA,TGTGCCAGCTCACCACTAGGGAGGGATACGCAGTATTTT,CASSPLGRDTQYF
TRBV7-6,TRBJ2-7,NA,NA,TGTGCCAGCAGCACCATCTCCAGCGAGCAGTACTTC,CASSTISSEQYF
TRBV5-4,TRBJ2-4,NA,TRBD2,TGTGCCAGCAGCTCACCGGGGGGGCCCCAGGGCATTCAGTACTTC,CASSSPGGPQGIQYF
TRBV11-2,TRBJ2-5,NA,TRBD1,TGTGCCAGCAGCTTAGAAGGGCAGGGGGCTAGGAGCCAAGAGACCCAGTACTTC,CASSLEGQGARSQETQYF
TRBV5-8,TRBJ1-3,few,NA,TGTGCCAGCAGCTTTTCTCGCGCCGGAGTGGGTAACACCATATATTTT,CASSFSRAGVGNTIYF
TRBV2,TRBJ1-5,NA,NA,TGTGCCAGCAGATCGTATAGCAATCAGCCCCAGCATTTT,CASRSYSNQPQHF
TRBV9,TRBJ2-2,NA,NA,TGTGCCAGCAGCCAAACACAGGATTTCACCGGGGAGCTGTTTTTT,CASSQTQDFTGELFF
TRBV5-4,TRBJ1-1,many,NA,TGTGCCAGCAGCTGGGCCAGGGATACTGAAGCTTTCTTT,CASSWARDTEAFF
TRBV18,TRBJ2-1,NA,NA,TGTGCCAGCTCACCACCGTTTGGGTTCGATGAGCAGTTCTTC,CASSPPFGFDEQFF